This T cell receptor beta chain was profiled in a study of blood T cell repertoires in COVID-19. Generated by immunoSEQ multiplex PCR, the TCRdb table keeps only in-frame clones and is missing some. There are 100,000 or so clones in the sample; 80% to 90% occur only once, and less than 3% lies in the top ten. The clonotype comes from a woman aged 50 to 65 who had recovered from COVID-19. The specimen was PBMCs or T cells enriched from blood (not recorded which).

The DNA for the CDR3 is TGTGCCAGCAGCGCGGCCGCGGGGAGCGAGCAGTACTTC. Translated, it gives CASSAAAGSEQYF. This chain connects TRBV7-6 to TRBJ2-7; tentative D call: TRBD2 (6 bases). The CDR3 length is 13 residues. Trimming pared 5 bases from V and 6 bases from J, leaving 14 bases between. From germline, CDR1 is SGHVS and CDR2 FNYEAQ.